The rows below give T cell receptor beta chains drawn from one sample of a study of T cells after posttransplantation cyclophosphamide. Only in-frame clones appear in the TCRdb table, and some are missing; sequencing was by immunoSEQ multiplex PCR. Observed in the sample are roughly 32,000 clones, none of them singletons. Sequenced input: PBMCs. The receptors shown here come from a woman in her thirties in good health and a related stem cell transplant donor. CDR3s include the opening cysteine and the closing phenylalanine or tryptophan. The D gene is left open where the match is weak. Part of the rows lack a size; the others show once, few, many or a class for expanded clones.

size: many
V: TRBV5-4
D: -
J: TRBJ2-4
DNA: TGTGCCAGCAGCTCGGGGTGGGGGGGCGAAAACATTCAGTACTTC
CDR3: CASSSGWGGENIQYF

size: many
V: TRBV7-9
D: -
J: TRBJ2-5
DNA: TGTGCCAGCACCCCTAAGGGCAGGCCGGTAGAGACCCAGTACTTC
CDR3: CASTPKGRPVETQYF

size: -
V: TRBV7-9
D: -
J: TRBJ1-2
DNA: TGTGCCAGCCGTTCCGGCAGGGGAGGTGGCTACACCTTC
CDR3: CASRSGRGGGYTF

size: many
V: TRBV7-9
D: -
J: TRBJ2-2
DNA: TGTGCCAGCAGCCCCCGCGGGGAGCTGTTTTTT
CDR3: CASSPRGELFF

size: many
V: TRBV10-3
D: -
J: TRBJ1-3
DNA: TGTGCCATCAGCCCGCGGTCCTCTGGAAACACCATATATTTT
CDR3: CAISPRSSGNTIYF

size: many
V: TRBV6-2/TRBV6-3
D: -
J: TRBJ2-3
DNA: TGTGCCAGCAGTTACCGACAGGCTAGCACAGATACGCAGTATTTT
CDR3: CASSYRQASTDTQYF

size: few
V: TRBV5-5
D: TRBD1
J: TRBJ1-5
DNA: TGTGCCAGCAGCCTGACAGGGGTTCGCAATCAGCCCCAGCATTTT
CDR3: CASSLTGVRNQPQHF

size: many
V: TRBV14
D: -
J: TRBJ1-1
DNA: TGTGCCAGCAGCCAAGTTGGGGCAGGGAGAACTGAAGCTTTCTTT
CDR3: CASSQVGAGRTEAFF

size: many
V: TRBV6-4
D: TRBD1
J: TRBJ2-7
DNA: TGTGCCAGCAGCCCTGGACAGGGTAGCGAGCAGTACTTC
CDR3: CASSPGQGSEQYF

size: many
V: TRBV4-3
D: TRBD1
J: TRBJ2-7
DNA: TGCGCCAGCAGCCAGGACAGGGGCGACAACTCCTACGAGCAGTACTTC
CDR3: CASSQDRGDNSYEQYF

size: many
V: TRBV27
D: -
J: TRBJ1-2
DNA: TGTGCCAGCAGGGAAGGCGGCTATGGCTACACCTTC
CDR3: CASREGGYGYTF

size: many
V: TRBV2
D: TRBD1
J: TRBJ2-1
DNA: TGTGCCAGCAGTTCCGGGACAGGGGCAAACACTGAGCAGTTCTTC
CDR3: CASSSGTGANTEQFF

size: few
V: TRBV28
D: -
J: TRBJ1-2
DNA: TGTGCCAGCAGCCAGGGGCCCAACATCCGCTACACCTTC
CDR3: CASSQGPNIRYTF

size: many
V: TRBV10-3
D: -
J: TRBJ1-2
DNA: TGTGCCATCAGTGACAATCCCTATGGCTACACCTTC
CDR3: CAISDNPYGYTF

size: many
V: TRBV6-1
D: -
J: TRBJ1-2
DNA: TGTGCCAGCAGTCCGACGGACAGCCTCTATGGCTACACCTTC
CDR3: CASSPTDSLYGYTF

size: many
V: TRBV2
D: TRBD1
J: TRBJ1-1
DNA: TGTGCCAGCACCTGGGCCGACAGGGCGGGTAGTGGAGCTTTCTTT
CDR3: CASTWADRAGSGAFF

size: -
V: TRBV5-1
D: -
J: TRBJ1-4
DNA: TGCGCCAGCAGCCAAGCTACAGGACCAGCAACTAATGAAAAACTGTTTTTT
CDR3: CASSQATGPATNEKLFF

size: many
V: TRBV19
D: TRBD1
J: TRBJ1-1
DNA: TGTGCCAGTAGTATTAGACAGGGTGTGTGGACTGAAGCTTTCTTT
CDR3: CASSIRQGVWTEAFF

size: few
V: TRBV4-2
D: -
J: TRBJ2-6
DNA: TGTGCCAGCAGCCAAGATCCGGGGGCCAACGTCCTGACTTTC
CDR3: CASSQDPGANVLTF

size: many
V: TRBV6-2/TRBV6-3
D: TRBD2
J: TRBJ2-2
DNA: TGTGCCAGCAGCAATCTAGCGGGGGGAGACACCGGGGAGCTGTTTTTT
CDR3: CASSNLAGGDTGELFF

size: few
V: TRBV6-6
D: TRBD1
J: TRBJ1-1
DNA: TGTGCCAGCAGTCAAACAGGGGTCACTGAAGCTTTCTTT
CDR3: CASSQTGVTEAFF

size: few
V: TRBV30
D: -
J: TRBJ1-2
DNA: TGTGCCTGGAAGGGCCTCGCGCCTGGCTACACCTTC
CDR3: CAWKGLAPGYTF

size: many
V: TRBV6-2/TRBV6-3
D: TRBD2
J: TRBJ2-3
DNA: TGTGCCAGCAGTAAAGCGGCTAGCGGGGGGACTCGGGATACGCAGTATTTT
CDR3: CASSKAASGGTRDTQYF

size: many
V: TRBV10-3
D: -
J: TRBJ1-1
DNA: TGTGCCATCAGTGAGCCAGGGGTCGGGAACACTGAAGCTTTCTTT
CDR3: CAISEPGVGNTEAFF

size: -
V: TRBV9
D: TRBD1
J: TRBJ1-5
DNA: TGTGCCAGCAGCCGGGACAGGGCTTCTCAGCCCCAGCATTTT
CDR3: CASSRDRASQPQHF

size: many
V: TRBV12-3/TRBV12-4
D: TRBD1
J: TRBJ1-6
DNA: TGTGCCAGCAGTTTAAGGGACAGCTATAATTCACCCCTCCACTTT
CDR3: CASSLRDSYNSPLHF

size: many
V: TRBV10-3
D: TRBD1
J: TRBJ1-4
DNA: TGTGCCATCAGTGGGGAGGGGGCGAATGAAAAACTGTTTTTT
CDR3: CAISGEGANEKLFF

size: many
V: TRBV5-1
D: TRBD1
J: TRBJ2-3
DNA: TGCGCCAGCACCCCAGGACAGGGCCAAGATACGCAGTATTTT
CDR3: CASTPGQGQDTQYF

size: many
V: TRBV6-1
D: TRBD1
J: TRBJ2-3
DNA: TGTGCCAGCAGTGAAGGGACAGGGGGCGCAGATACGCAGTATTTT
CDR3: CASSEGTGGADTQYF